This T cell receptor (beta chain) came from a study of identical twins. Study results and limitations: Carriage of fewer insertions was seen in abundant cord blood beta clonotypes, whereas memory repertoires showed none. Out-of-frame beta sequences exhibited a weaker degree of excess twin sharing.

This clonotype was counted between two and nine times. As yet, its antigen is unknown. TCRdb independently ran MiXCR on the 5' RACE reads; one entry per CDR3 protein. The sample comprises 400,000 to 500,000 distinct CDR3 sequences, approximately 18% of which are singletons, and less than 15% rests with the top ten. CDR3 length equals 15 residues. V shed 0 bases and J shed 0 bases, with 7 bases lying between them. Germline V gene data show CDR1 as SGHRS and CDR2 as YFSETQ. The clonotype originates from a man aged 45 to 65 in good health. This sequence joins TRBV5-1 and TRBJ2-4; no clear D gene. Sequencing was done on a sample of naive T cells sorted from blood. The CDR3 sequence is CASSLVGAAKNIQYF. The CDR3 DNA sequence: TGCGCCAGCAGCTTGGTGGGCGCAGCCAAAAACATTCAGTACTTC.